This T cell receptor (beta chain) was observed in a study of cytomegalovirus exposure and HLA in healthy donors. Study conclusions and caveats: Cytomegalovirus association was assigned to about 150 TCR beta chains.

This CDR3 has 14 residues. Trimming took 8 bases from V and 2 from J; bases not matched to a gene: 6. Looked up from germline, CDR1 is MNHEY and CDR2 is SMNVEV (reference sequence). Details on this clone: Its specificity is not known.

Clones were sequenced by immunoSEQ multiplex PCR, and TCRdb holds only the in-frame ones, with some missing. The sample records about 63,000 clones, about 90% being singletons. The chain uses TRBV27 and TRBJ2-7; 10 bases are shared with TRBD1. The clonotype originates from a woman aged 18 to 35 in good health and CMV-seronegative. Material for sequencing was PBMCs. Here the CDR3 reads CASRPGQGPYEQYF. The CDR3 DNA sequence: TGTGCCAGCCGGCCGGGACAGGGGCCCTACGAGCAGTACTTC.